This passage covers 14 T cell receptor beta chains from one sample sequenced in a study of shared clonotypes between healthy human individuals. TCRdb's table, derived via immunoSEQ multiplex PCR, lists solely in-frame clones and lacks some. The profile shows 80,000 to 100,000 clones, approximately 75% of them singletons. Sequenced input: memory CD8+ T cells sorted from blood. Subset described: CD45RO+ cells pooled with CCR7-negative TemRA cells. Every receptor here comes from a man aged 25-45 years in good health.

This chain links TRBV9 with TRBJ2-3; TRBD2 agrees at 11 bases. The CDR3 loop spans 19 amino acids. V lost 3 bases to trimming and J lost 6 bases; unmatched junction nucleotides: 18. From germline, CDR1 is SGDLS and CDR2 YYNGEE. In DNA form, the CDR3 reads TGTGCCAGCAGCGAGGGGACGGGGAAAGGTAGCGGGAGGGAGGATACGCAGTATTTT. Translating gives CASSEGTGKGSGREDTQYF.

This sequence joins TRBV20-1 and TRBJ1-1, with D maybe TRBD1 (5 bases). The CDR3 covers 11 residues. V was clipped by 6 bases and J by 6 bases, with 11 bases between them. Germline lookup yields CDR1 DFQATT and CDR2 SNEGSKA (reference sequence). The CDR3 DNA follows: TGCAGTGCCCGGGGGTTCCCTGAAGCTTTCTTT. Translation gives CSARGFPEAFF.

This clone was observed once. The V gene is TRBV2, the J gene TRBJ2-7, with TRBD2 identical over 7 bases. The germline V gene has CDR1 SNHLY and CDR2 FYNNEI. The CDR3 spans 11 residues. With V trimmed by 2 bases and J by 12 bases, 4 bases remained unmatched. Written as DNA, the CDR3 is TGTGCCAGCAGTGAAAATAGCGGGTCGTACTTC. Its protein is CASSENSGSYF.

The chain has TRBV19 and TRBJ2-5; the match to TRBD1 covers 10 bases. This CDR3 is 15 amino acids long. Germline V CDR1 and CDR2: LNHDA, SQIVND (reference sequence). V trimming: 5 bases; J trimming: 3 bases; junction bases outside the gene matches: 6. CDR3 sequence (DNA): TGTGCCAGTAGTCGCGACAGGGGGCGCGAAGAGACCCAGTACTTC. Translation: CASSRDRGREETQYF.

This clone was detected only once. The CDR3 spells CASSLSSGRASSPTDTQYF. The CDR3 bases are TGTGCCAGCAGTTTATCCAGCGGGAGGGCCTCTAGTCCCACAGATACGCAGTATTTT. The chain carries TRBV28 and TRBJ2-3; 10 bases line up with TRBD2. Germline CDR1 MDHEN, CDR2 SYDVKM. The CDR3 is 19 amino acids. After removal of 1 base from V and 2 bases from J, the junction contained 12 bases not matched to a gene.

The chain links TRBV4-3 to TRBJ2-1; D possibly corresponds to TRBD2 (6 bases). Germline V gene data show CDR1 as LGHNA and CDR2 as YSLEER. V dropped 4 bases and J dropped 4 bases, with 14 bases sitting between them. This CDR3 contains 15 residues. CDR3 sequence (DNA): TGCGCCAGCAGCCGCGGACTACTTAATTACAATGAGCAGTTCTTC. This codes for CASSRGLLNYNEQFF.

The chain recombines TRBV11-2 with TRBJ2-1, with D perhaps given as TRBD1 or TRBD2 (6 bases each). This CDR3 contains 17 residues. Germline V gene lookup returns CDR1 SGHAT and CDR2 FQNNGV. Trimming stripped 6 bases from V and 0 bases from J, with 18 bases between. In DNA, the CDR3 is TGTGCCAGCAGGAGGGCGTGGGGGGCAAACTCCTACAATGAGCAGTTCTTC. Encoded protein: CASRRAWGANSYNEQFF.

The chain is built from TRBV27 and TRBJ1-2; 9 bases line up with TRBD1. V gave up 0 bases and J gave up 2 bases; unmatched junction bases: 4. CDR3 size: 16 residues. Looked up from germline, CDR1 is MNHEY and CDR2 is SMNVEV (reference sequence). In nucleotides, the CDR3 is TGTGCCAGCAGTTTATCTGGGACAGGGTTCAACTATGGCTACACCTTC. It is translated as CASSLSGTGFNYGYTF.

V is TRBV5-8 and J is TRBJ2-7, with 7 bases fitting TRBD2. CDR1 and CDR2 (germline): SGHTS, YDEGEE. This CDR3 is built from 14 residues. V lost 6 bases and J lost 3; bases outside the gene matches: 9. CDR3 nucleotide sequence: TGTGCCAGCATTGGGGGAGGGCCCATCTACGAGCAGTACTTC. This encodes CASIGGGPIYEQYF.

This chain joins TRBV7-8 and TRBJ1-6; D remains ambiguous. Trimming left V 1 base short and J 5 bases short, with 12 bases between. This CDR3 is built from 16 residues. CDR1 is SGHVS, CDR2 FQNEAQ, per germline. CDR3 sequence: CASSLVPAGHNSPLHF. The CDR3 region has the DNA TGTGCCAGCAGCTTAGTCCCAGCAGGTCATAATTCACCCCTCCACTTT.

J is TRBJ1-4 and V is TRBV5-1; TRBD1 might be the D (5 bases). With 4 bases removed from V and 7 bases from J, the gap between germline ends came to 29 bases. Germline-derived CDR1 and CDR2 are SGHRS and YFSETQ. The CDR3 is 19 residues long. CDR3 nucleotide sequence: TGCGCCAGCAGCCGTTCTGCGGCAGGGATTCTTGGGAGCGGTGAAAAACTGTTTTTT. Translation: CASSRSAAGILGSGEKLFF.

V usage is TRBV7-2 and J usage is TRBJ2-7; D is unclear. Trimming took 5 bases from V and 6 from J, leaving 8 bases between them. Germline V gene data show CDR1 as SGHTA and CDR2 as FQGNSA. The CDR3 is made up of 11 amino acids. DNA for the CDR3: TGTGCCAGCAGCACCCTAGGCGAGCAGTACTTC. Translation: CASSTLGEQYF.

The chain joins TRBV10-3 to TRBJ2-1, with 7 bases fitting TRBD1. In germline, CDR1 is ENHRY, CDR2 SYGVKD. V dropped 4 bases and J dropped 4; count of bases not matched to a gene: 4. The CDR3 runs 14 residues. CDR3 sequence: CAISGQGVYNEQFF. The CDR3 DNA follows: TGTGCCATCAGTGGACAGGGAGTTTACAATGAGCAGTTCTTC.

To note about this clone: This sequence is one base from a far larger clone and is likely a read error. This chain joins TRBV7-9 and TRBJ2-3; TRBD1 might be the D (6 bases). The germline gives CDR1 SEHNR, CDR2 FQNEAQ (reference sequence). The germline V and J ends were trimmed by 2 bases and 2 bases, with 11 bases remaining between them. The CDR3 has 15 amino acids. The CDR3 loop reads CASSLTGTITDTQYF. The CDR3 DNA reads as TGTGCCAGCAGCTTAACAGGGACGATCACAGATACGCAGTATTTT.